A selection of T cell receptor beta chains follows, all from one sample in a study of human T cells and chemical hapten exposure. MiXCR, run by TCRdb on the RACE reads, gives a single entry per CDR3 protein. The sample has roughly 380,000 distinct CDR3 sequences; around 6% are singletons. Here the sequenced sample was whole blood, taken in connection with sensitization to the hapten diphenylcyclopropenone (DPC). The receptors shown here come from a woman younger than 30 with alopecia areata. Some clones in this sample may be carry-over from other donors' samples. The CDR3 runs from the conserved cysteine through the conserved F or W. The order of the fields is J gene, V gene, CDR3 length, D gene, clone size, CDR3 protein, CDR3 DNA. A D gene is named only where the DNA matches it firmly. Only part of the rows carry a size: once, few, many, or a class if the clone is expanded.

>TRBJ2-3|TRBV18|16|NA|few
CASSPPPGVRTDTQYF
TGTGCCAGCTCACCCCCTCCGGGGGTGAGGACAGATACGCAGTATTTT
>TRBJ2-3|TRBV6-6|17|NA|few
CASIAGVGAVGTDTQYF
TGTGCCAGCATTGCAGGGGTAGGGGCCGTGGGCACAGATACGCAGTATTTT
>TRBJ2-3|TRBV7-9|18|TRBD2|many
CASSSPTSGGAITDTQYF
TGTGCCAGCAGCTCTCCGACTAGCGGGGGGGCGATTACAGATACGCAGTATTTT
>TRBJ1-2|TRBV27|17|NA|few
CASSSHLIRGGSYGYTF
TGTGCCAGCAGTTCACACCTTATTAGGGGAGGAAGCTATGGCTACACCTTC
>TRBJ1-1|TRBV25-1|15|TRBD1|few
CASSTLGQGNTEAFF
TGTGCCAGCAGTACACTGGGACAGGGGAACACTGAAGCTTTCTTT
>TRBJ1-2|TRBV9|15|NA|NA
CASSVSTETNYGYTF
TGTGCCAGCAGCGTCTCGACAGAAACTAACTATGGCTACACCTTC
>TRBJ1-4|TRBV7-6|16|NA|many
CASSYGLSNGHEKLFF
TGTGCCAGCAGCTACGGACTTTCCAACGGGCATGAAAAACTGTTTTTT
>TRBJ1-2|TRBV6-2/TRBV6-3|17|TRBD1|many
CASSYAGQGSNNYGYTF
TGTGCCAGCAGTTATGCGGGACAGGGGAGTAATAACTATGGCTACACCTTC
>TRBJ1-6|TRBV11-3|15|TRBD1|few
CASSAGGSYNSPLHF
TGTGCCAGCAGCGCAGGGGGCTCCTATAATTCACCCCTCCACTTT
>TRBJ2-7|TRBV9|15|TRBD1|few
CASSASGTGSYEQYF
TGTGCCAGCAGCGCGTCCGGGACAGGGTCCTACGAGCAGTACTTC
>TRBJ1-1|TRBV20-1|17|TRBD1|many
CSARDKQDRVVNTEAFF
TGCAGTGCTAGAGATAAACAGGACAGGGTTGTGAACACTGAAGCTTTCTTT
>TRBJ1-5|TRBV11-2|14|NA|many
CASSLDARNQPQHF
TGTGCCAGCAGCTTAGATGCAAGGAATCAGCCCCAGCATTTT
>TRBJ2-3|TRBV29-1|12|NA|few
CSVDGTTDTQYF
TGCAGCGTGGACGGAACCACAGATACGCAGTATTTT